This is a list of T cell receptor beta chains from one sample in a study of T cell responses to AZD1222 COVID-19 vaccine. TCRdb's table, derived via immunoSEQ multiplex PCR, lists solely in-frame clones and lacks some. This table has some 97,000 clones, around nine tenths appearing once. Specimen: peripheral blood, collected on day 0 of AZD1222 vaccination. The receptors come from an adult in good health. The CDR3 runs from the conserved cysteine through the conserved F or W. A D gene is named only where the DNA matches it firmly. The listing skips clone size in some rows; elsewhere it reads once, few, many or a size class.

size	V	J	D	DNA	CDR3
-	TRBV7-9	TRBJ1-2	-	TGTGCCAGCAGCCCTGGGGGGTCAGCCAGCCGTACTAACTATGGCTACACCTTC	CASSPGGSASRTNYGYTF
-	TRBV4-3	TRBJ2-3	TRBD2	TGCGCCAGCAGCCAAGGGGCTAGCGGGAGAGTCGCAGATACGCAGTATTTT	CASSQGASGRVADTQYF
once	TRBV14	TRBJ2-3	TRBD2	TGTGCCAGCAGCCCCCCCTTTAGCGGGAGAGGAGGTACGCAGTATTTT	CASSPPFSGRGGTQYF
-	TRBV14	TRBJ1-2	-	TGTGCCAGCAGCCAAGCTCCCATTAGAGGCTACACCTTC	CASSQAPIRGYTF
-	TRBV7-2	TRBJ2-5	-	TGTGCCAGCAGCTTACAAGGAATTTACCAAGAGACCCAGTACTTC	CASSLQGIYQETQYF
-	TRBV5-1	TRBJ2-7	-	TGCGCCAGCAGCCCCCGCGCGGAGAGCTCCTACGAGCAGTACTTC	CASSPRAESSYEQYF
-	TRBV9	TRBJ2-7	-	TGTGCCAGCAGCGTTAACTCCGGGAGCCCCTACGAGCAGTACTTC	CASSVNSGSPYEQYF
-	TRBV18	TRBJ2-7	TRBD2	TGTGCCAGCTCACGGGAACTAGCGGGGGTGACCTACGAGCAGTACTTC	CASSRELAGVTYEQYF
-	TRBV2	TRBJ1-5	-	TGTGCCAGCAGGGTCCGGGAGGGTTTGAGTCAGCCCCAGCATTTT	CASRVREGLSQPQHF
-	TRBV5-6	TRBJ2-5	-	TGTGCCAGCAGCTCTGCGGGAAGGAGAGCCGAGACCCAGTACTTC	CASSSAGRRAETQYF
-	TRBV11-2	TRBJ2-7	-	TGTGCCAGCAGCACCGGGACAACATACGAGCAGTACTTC	CASSTGTTYEQYF
-	TRBV5-1	TRBJ2-7	TRBD2	TGCGCCTCACGGACGGGGGGGTATTCCTACGAGCAGTACTTC	CASRTGGYSYEQYF
-	TRBV6-4	TRBJ1-1	-	TGTGCCAGCAGTGCCCAGGCCGGGACTGAAGCTTTCTTT	CASSAQAGTEAFF
once	TRBV5-4	TRBJ1-2	-	TGTGCCAGCAGCTTGAAGTCAGGTAGCTCTGGCTACACCTTC	CASSLKSGSSGYTF
-	TRBV19	TRBJ1-1	-	TGTGCCAGTAGTATACCAGGGAGGAACACTGAAGCTTTCTTT	CASSIPGRNTEAFF
-	TRBV28	TRBJ1-2	-	TGTGCCAGCAGGACCAGCAGGGAATTCGATGGCTACACCTTC	CASRTSREFDGYTF
-	TRBV4-3	TRBJ1-4	-	TGCGCCAGCAGCCCAGGTGGCAGGGTAAAACTGTTTTTT	CASSPGGRVKLFF